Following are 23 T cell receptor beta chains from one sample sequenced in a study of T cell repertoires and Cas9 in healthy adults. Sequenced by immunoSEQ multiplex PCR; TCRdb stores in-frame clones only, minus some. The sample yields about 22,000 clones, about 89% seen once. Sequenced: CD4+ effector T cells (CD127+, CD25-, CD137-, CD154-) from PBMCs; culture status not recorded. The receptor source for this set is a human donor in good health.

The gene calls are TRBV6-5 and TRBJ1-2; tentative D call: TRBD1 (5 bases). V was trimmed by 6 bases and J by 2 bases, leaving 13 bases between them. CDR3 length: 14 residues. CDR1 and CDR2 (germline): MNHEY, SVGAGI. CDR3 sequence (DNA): TGTGCCAGCAGCCCGGACACGTGGAACTATGGCTACACCTTC. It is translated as CASSPDTWNYGYTF.

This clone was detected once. CDR3 nucleotides: TGTGCCAGCAGTGGGCGCGAAGGGTACAATGAGCAGTTCTTC. Protein: CASSGREGYNEQFF. The chain couples TRBV2 to TRBJ2-1; D is unresolved. Germline V gives CDR1 SNHLY, CDR2 FYNNEI. The V end lost 4 bases, the J end lost 4 bases, and 11 bases lay between the germline ends. This CDR3 has 14 residues.

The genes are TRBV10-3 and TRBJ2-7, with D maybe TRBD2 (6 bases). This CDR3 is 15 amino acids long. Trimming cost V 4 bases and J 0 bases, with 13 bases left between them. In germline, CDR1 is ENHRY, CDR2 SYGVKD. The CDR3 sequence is CAISVEGRSSYEQYF. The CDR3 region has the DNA TGTGCCATCAGTGTGGAGGGACGGAGCTCCTACGAGCAGTACTTC.

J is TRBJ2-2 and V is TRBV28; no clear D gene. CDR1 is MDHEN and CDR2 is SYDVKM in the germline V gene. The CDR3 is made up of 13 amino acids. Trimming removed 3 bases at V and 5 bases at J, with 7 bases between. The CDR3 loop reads CASSFFQTGELFF. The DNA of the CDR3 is TGTGCCAGCAGTTTTTTCCAGACCGGGGAGCTGTTTTTT. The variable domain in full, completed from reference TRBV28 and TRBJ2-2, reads DVKVTQSSRYLVKRTGEKVFLECVQDMDHENMFWYRQDPGLGLRLIYFSYDVKMKEKGDIPEGYSVSREKKERFSLILESASTNQTSMYLCASSFFQTGELFFGEGSRLTVL.

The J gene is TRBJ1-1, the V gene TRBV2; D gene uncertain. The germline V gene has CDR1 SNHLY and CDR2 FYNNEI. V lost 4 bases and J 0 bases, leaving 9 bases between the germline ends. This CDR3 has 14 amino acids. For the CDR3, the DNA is TGTGCCAGCAGTGCCGTAGGAATGAACACTGAAGCTTTCTTT. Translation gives CASSAVGMNTEAFF.

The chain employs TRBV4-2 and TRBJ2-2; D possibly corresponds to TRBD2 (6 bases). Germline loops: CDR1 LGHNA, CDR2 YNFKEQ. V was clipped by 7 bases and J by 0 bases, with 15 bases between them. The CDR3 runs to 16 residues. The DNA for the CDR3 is TGTGCCAGCAACGATCCTGGGGGGACGAACACCGGGGAGCTGTTTTTT. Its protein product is CASNDPGGTNTGELFF.

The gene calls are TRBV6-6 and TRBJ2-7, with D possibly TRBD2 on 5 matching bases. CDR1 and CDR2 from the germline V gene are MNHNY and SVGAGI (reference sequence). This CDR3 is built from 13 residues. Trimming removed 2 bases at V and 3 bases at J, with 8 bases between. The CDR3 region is CASSYSGFYEQYF. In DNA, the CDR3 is TGTGCCAGCAGTTACAGCGGCTTCTACGAGCAGTACTTC.

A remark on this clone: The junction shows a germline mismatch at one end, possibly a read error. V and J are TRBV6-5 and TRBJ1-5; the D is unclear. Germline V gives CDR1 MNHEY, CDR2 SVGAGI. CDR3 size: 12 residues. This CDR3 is CAISGSNQPQHF. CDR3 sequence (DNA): TGTGCCATCAGTGGTAGCAATCAGCCCCAGCATTTT.

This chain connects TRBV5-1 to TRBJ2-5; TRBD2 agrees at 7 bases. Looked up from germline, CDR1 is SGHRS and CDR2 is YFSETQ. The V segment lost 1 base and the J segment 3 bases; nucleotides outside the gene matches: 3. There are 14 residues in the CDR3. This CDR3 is CASSLFGREETQYF. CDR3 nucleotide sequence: TGCGCCAGCAGCTTGTTTGGGAGGGAAGAGACCCAGTACTTC.

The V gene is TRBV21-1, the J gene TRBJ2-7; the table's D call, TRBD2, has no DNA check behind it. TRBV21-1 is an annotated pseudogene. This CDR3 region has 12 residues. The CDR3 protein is CASSTLRDEQYF. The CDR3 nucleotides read TGTGCCAGCAGCACCCTACGGGATGAGCAGTACTTC.

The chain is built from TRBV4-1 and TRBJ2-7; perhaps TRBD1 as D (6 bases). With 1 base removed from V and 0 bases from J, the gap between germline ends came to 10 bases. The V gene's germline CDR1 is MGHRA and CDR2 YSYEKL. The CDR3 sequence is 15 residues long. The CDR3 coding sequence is TGCGCCAGCAGCCAAGGCCAGGACAGCTCCTACGAGCAGTACTTC. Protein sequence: CASSQGQDSSYEQYF.

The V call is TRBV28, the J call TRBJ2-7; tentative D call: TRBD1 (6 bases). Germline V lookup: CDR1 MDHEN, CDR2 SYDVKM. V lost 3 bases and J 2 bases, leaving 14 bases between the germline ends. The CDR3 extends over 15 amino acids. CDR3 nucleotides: TGTGCCAGCAGTTTCGAGGGGGATCACCCCTACGAGCAGTACTTC. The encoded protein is CASSFEGDHPYEQYF. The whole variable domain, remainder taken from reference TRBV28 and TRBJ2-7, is DVKVTQSSRYLVKRTGEKVFLECVQDMDHENMFWYRQDPGLGLRLIYFSYDVKMKEKGDIPEGYSVSREKKERFSLILESASTNQTSMYLCASSFEGDHPYEQYFGPGTRLTVT.

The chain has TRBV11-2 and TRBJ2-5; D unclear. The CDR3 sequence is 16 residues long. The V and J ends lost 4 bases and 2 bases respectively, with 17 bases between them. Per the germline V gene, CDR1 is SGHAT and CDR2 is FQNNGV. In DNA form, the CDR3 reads TGTGCCAGCAGCTCCACACCCACCCTTAAACAAGAGACCCAGTACTTC. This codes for CASSSTPTLKQETQYF. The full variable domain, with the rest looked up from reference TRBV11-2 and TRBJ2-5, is EAGVAQSPRYKIIEKRQSVAFWCNPISGHATLYWYQQILGQGPKLLIQFQNNGVVDDSQLPKDRFSAERLKGVDSTLKIQPAKLEDSAVYLCASSSTPTLKQETQYFGPGTRLLVL.

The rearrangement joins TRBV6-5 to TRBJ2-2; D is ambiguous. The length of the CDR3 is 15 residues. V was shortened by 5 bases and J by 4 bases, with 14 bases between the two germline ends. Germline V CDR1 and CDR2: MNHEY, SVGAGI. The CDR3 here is CASSPRKYGTGELFF. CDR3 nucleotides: TGTGCCAGCAGTCCCCGCAAGTACGGCACCGGGGAGCTGTTTTTT.

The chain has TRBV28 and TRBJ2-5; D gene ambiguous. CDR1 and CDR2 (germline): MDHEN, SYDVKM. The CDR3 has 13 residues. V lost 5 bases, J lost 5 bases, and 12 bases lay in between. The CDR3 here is CASSPAIPETQYF. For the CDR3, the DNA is TGTGCCAGCAGTCCCGCTATTCCGGAGACCCAGTACTTC. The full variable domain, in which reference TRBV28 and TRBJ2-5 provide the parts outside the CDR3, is DVKVTQSSRYLVKRTGEKVFLECVQDMDHENMFWYRQDPGLGLRLIYFSYDVKMKEKGDIPEGYSVSREKKERFSLILESASTNQTSMYLCASSPAIPETQYFGPGTRLLVL.

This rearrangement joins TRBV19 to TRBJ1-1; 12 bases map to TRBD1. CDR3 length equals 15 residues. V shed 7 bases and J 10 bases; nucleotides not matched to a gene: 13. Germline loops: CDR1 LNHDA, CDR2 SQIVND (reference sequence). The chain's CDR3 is CASISGTGGFKSAFF. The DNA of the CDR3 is TGTGCCAGTATTTCCGGGACAGGGGGCTTCAAGTCAGCTTTCTTT.

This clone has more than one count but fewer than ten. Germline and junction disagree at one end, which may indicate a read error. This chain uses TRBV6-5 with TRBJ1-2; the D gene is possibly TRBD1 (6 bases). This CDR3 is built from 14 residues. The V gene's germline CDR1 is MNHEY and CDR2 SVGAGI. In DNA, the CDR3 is TGTGCCATCAGTGAGGGGGAAGGACGCTATGGCTACACCTTC. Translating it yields CAISEGEGRYGYTF.

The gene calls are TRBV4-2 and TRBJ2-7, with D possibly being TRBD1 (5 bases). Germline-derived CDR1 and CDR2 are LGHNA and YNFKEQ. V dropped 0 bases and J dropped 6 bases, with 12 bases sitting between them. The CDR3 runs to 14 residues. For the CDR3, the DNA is TGTGCCAGCAGCCAAGACGTCAGGGCGGTCGAGCAGTACTTC. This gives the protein CASSQDVRAVEQYF.

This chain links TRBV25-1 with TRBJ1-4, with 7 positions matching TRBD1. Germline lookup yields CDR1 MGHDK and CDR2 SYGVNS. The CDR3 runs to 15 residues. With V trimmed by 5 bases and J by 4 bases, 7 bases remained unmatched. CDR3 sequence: CASSPEGGLNEKLFF. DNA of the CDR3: TGTGCCAGCAGTCCCGAAGGGGGCCTTAATGAAAAACTGTTTTTT. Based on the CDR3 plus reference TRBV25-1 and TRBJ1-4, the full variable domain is EADIYQTPRYLVIGTGKKITLECSQTMGHDKMYWYQQDPGMELHLIHYSYGVNSTEKGDLSSESTVSRIRTEHFPLTLESARPSHTSQYLCASSPEGGLNEKLFFGSGTQLSVL.

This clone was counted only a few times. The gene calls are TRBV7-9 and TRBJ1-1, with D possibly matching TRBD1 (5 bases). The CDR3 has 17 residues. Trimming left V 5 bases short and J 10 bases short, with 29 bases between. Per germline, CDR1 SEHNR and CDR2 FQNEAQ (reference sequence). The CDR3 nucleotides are TGTGCCAGCAGCCCCCTTACGACTGGACGGAGTGGGGCTGTAGCTTTCTTT. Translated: CASSPLTTGRSGAVAFF. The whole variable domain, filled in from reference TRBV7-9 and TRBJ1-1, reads DTGVSQNPRHKITKRGQNVTFRCDPISEHNRLYWYRQTLGQGPEFLTYFQNEAQLEKSRLLSDRFSAERPKGSFSTLEIQRTEQGDSAMYLCASSPLTTGRSGAVAFFGQGTRLTVV.

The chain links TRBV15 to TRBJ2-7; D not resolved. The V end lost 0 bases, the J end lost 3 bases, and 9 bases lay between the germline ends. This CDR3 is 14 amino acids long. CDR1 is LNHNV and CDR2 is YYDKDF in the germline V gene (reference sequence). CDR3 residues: CATSRDSRSYEQYF. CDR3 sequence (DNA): TGTGCCACCAGCAGAGATTCGCGGAGCTACGAGCAGTACTTC.

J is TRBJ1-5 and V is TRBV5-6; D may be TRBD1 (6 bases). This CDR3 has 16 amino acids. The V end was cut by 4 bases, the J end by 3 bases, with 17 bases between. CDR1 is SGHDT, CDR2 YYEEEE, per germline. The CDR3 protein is CASSPARGADNQPQHF. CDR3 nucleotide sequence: TGTGCCAGCAGCCCCGCACGGGGGGCGGACAATCAGCCCCAGCATTTT.

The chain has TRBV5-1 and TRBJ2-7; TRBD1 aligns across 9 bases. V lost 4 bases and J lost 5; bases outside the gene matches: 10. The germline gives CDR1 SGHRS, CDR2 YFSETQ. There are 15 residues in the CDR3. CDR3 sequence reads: CASSPGTGSYDEQYF. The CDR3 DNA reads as TGCGCCAGCAGCCCAGGGACAGGGAGTTACGACGAGCAGTACTTC.